This is a list of T cell receptor beta chains from one sample in a study of blood T cells in healthy people across ages. One entry per CDR3 protein, called by TCRdb with MiXCR from the 5' RACE reads. Of about 1.4 million distinct CDR3 sequences detected, approximately 59% appear once; the ten largest clones hold about 6.7%. The sequencing input was blood. These receptor sequences come from a man aged 18-30 years in good health. Each CDR3 is given with its conserved first and last residue. Fields, in order: clone size, V gene, J gene, D gene, CDR3 protein, CDR3 DNA. D genes are given only for firm matches. Clone size is not always given. Where it is, it says once, few, many or a class for expanded clones.

abundance: .
v_gene: TRBV14
j_gene: TRBJ2-7
d_gene: TRBD1
CDR3aa: CASSRQTGQGNEQYF
CDR3nt: TGTGCCAGCAGCCGCCAGACGGGACAGGGTAACGAGCAGTACTTC

abundance: once
v_gene: TRBV7-9
j_gene: TRBJ2-1
d_gene: TRBD2
CDR3aa: CASSFRGGSYNGQFF
CDR3nt: TGTGCCAGCAGCTTTCGCGGGGGGTCCTACAATGGGCAGTTCTTC

abundance: .
v_gene: TRBV5-1
j_gene: TRBJ2-1
d_gene: .
CDR3aa: CASFRTGASSYNEQFF
CDR3nt: TGCGCCAGCTTCCGTACGGGGGCGAGCTCCTACAATGAGCAGTTCTTC

abundance: few
v_gene: TRBV3-1
j_gene: TRBJ2-5
d_gene: .
CDR3aa: CASSQVEQKETQYF
CDR3nt: TGTGCCAGCAGCCAAGTTGAACAGAAAGAGACCCAGTACTTC

abundance: .
v_gene: TRBV12-3/TRBV12-4
j_gene: TRBJ2-5
d_gene: .
CDR3aa: CASTLGGIEQYF
CDR3nt: TGTGCCAGCACTTTAGGAGGGATTGAACAGTACTTC

abundance: .
v_gene: TRBV7-2
j_gene: TRBJ2-5
d_gene: .
CDR3aa: CASSRDGKLIETQYF
CDR3nt: TGTGCCAGCAGCCGGGACGGCAAATTAATAGAGACCCAGTACTTC

abundance: .
v_gene: TRBV29-1
j_gene: TRBJ2-7
d_gene: .
CDR3aa: CSVEVSNLYEQYF
CDR3nt: TGCAGCGTTGAGGTTAGCAACCTCTACGAGCAGTACTTC

abundance: .
v_gene: TRBV2
j_gene: TRBJ2-5
d_gene: .
CDR3aa: CASCPGEEETQYF
CDR3nt: TGTGCCAGCTGTCCAGGAGAGGAAGAGACCCAGTACTTC

abundance: .
v_gene: TRBV29-1
j_gene: TRBJ2-3
d_gene: TRBD1
CDR3aa: CSVEGTGPLTDTQYF
CDR3nt: TGCAGCGTTGAAGGGACAGGGCCTCTCACAGATACGCAGTATTTT

abundance: few
v_gene: TRBV10-3
j_gene: TRBJ2-3
d_gene: TRBD2
CDR3aa: CATTSGRTDTQYF
CDR3nt: TGTGCCACCACTAGCGGGAGAACAGATACGCAGTATTTT

abundance: .
v_gene: TRBV6-1
j_gene: TRBJ2-3
d_gene: TRBD1
CDR3aa: CASRSGRTGTGADTQYF
CDR3nt: TGTGCCAGCCGAAGTGGACGAACCGGGACAGGGGCGGATACGCAGTATTTT

abundance: .
v_gene: TRBV6-2/TRBV6-3
j_gene: TRBJ2-1
d_gene: TRBD1
CDR3aa: CASSYSSGTGTPSFNEQFF
CDR3nt: TGTGCCAGCAGTTACTCGAGCGGGACAGGGACTCCTTCCTTCAATGAGCAGTTCTTC

abundance: .
v_gene: TRBV7-2
j_gene: TRBJ2-3
d_gene: TRBD1
CDR3aa: CASSLAGQSDTQYF
CDR3nt: TGTGCCAGCAGCTTAGCGGGACAGTCAGATACGCAGTATTTT

abundance: .
v_gene: TRBV6-2/TRBV6-3
j_gene: TRBJ2-1
d_gene: .
CDR3aa: CASSYSGNVNEQFF
CDR3nt: TGTGCCAGCAGTTACTCGGGGAACGTCAATGAGCAGTTCTTC

abundance: .
v_gene: TRBV6-5
j_gene: TRBJ1-2
d_gene: .
CDR3aa: CASSEPGSNYGYTF
CDR3nt: TGTGCCAGCAGTGAACCAGGGAGTAACTATGGCTACACCTTC

abundance: .
v_gene: TRBV3-1
j_gene: TRBJ2-4
d_gene: .
CDR3aa: CASSREVGLDKNIQYF
CDR3nt: TGTGCCAGCAGCCGAGAAGTGGGGCTTGACAAAAACATTCAGTACTTC

abundance: few
v_gene: TRBV7-9
j_gene: TRBJ2-7
d_gene: .
CDR3aa: CASRPLGAFYEQYF
CDR3nt: TGTGCCAGCAGACCACTAGGGGCCTTCTACGAGCAGTACTTC

abundance: .
v_gene: TRBV6-5
j_gene: TRBJ2-4
d_gene: .
CDR3aa: CASSPPVAQYF
CDR3nt: TGTGCCAGCAGCCCCCCCGTCGCGCAGTACTTC

abundance: few
v_gene: TRBV29-1
j_gene: TRBJ2-7
d_gene: .
CDR3aa: CSVETAEYEQYF
CDR3nt: TGCAGCGTTGAAACGGCGGAGTACGAGCAGTACTTC

abundance: .
v_gene: TRBV12-3/TRBV12-4
j_gene: TRBJ2-7
d_gene: .
CDR3aa: CASSFRGLDDEQYF
CDR3nt: TGTGCCAGCAGTTTTCGGGGTCTTGACGACGAGCAGTACTTC

abundance: .
v_gene: TRBV2
j_gene: TRBJ1-3
d_gene: .
CDR3aa: CASSAHRTGGGNTIYF
CDR3nt: TGTGCCAGCAGTGCACACCGGACGGGGGGTGGAAACACCATATATTTT

abundance: .
v_gene: TRBV5-6
j_gene: TRBJ1-1
d_gene: TRBD1
CDR3aa: CASSWLDRGNTEAFF
CDR3nt: TGTGCCAGCAGCTGGCTGGACAGGGGTAACACTGAAGCTTTCTTT

abundance: .
v_gene: TRBV7-9
j_gene: TRBJ2-1
d_gene: TRBD2
CDR3aa: CASSLYRLAGYNEQFF
CDR3nt: TGTGCCAGCAGCTTATACCGACTAGCAGGGTACAATGAGCAGTTCTTC

abundance: .
v_gene: TRBV7-2
j_gene: TRBJ1-6
d_gene: TRBD1
CDR3aa: CASSQGQGISPLHF
CDR3nt: TGTGCCAGCAGCCAAGGACAGGGAATTTCACCCCTCCACTTT

abundance: few
v_gene: TRBV4-1
j_gene: TRBJ2-4
d_gene: .
CDR3aa: CASSLLGVRQNIQYF
CDR3nt: TGCGCCAGCAGCCTTCTCGGGGTCCGACAAAACATTCAGTACTTC

abundance: few
v_gene: TRBV4-2
j_gene: TRBJ2-7
d_gene: .
CDR3aa: CASSQGMGTDEQYF
CDR3nt: TGTGCCAGCAGCCAAGGAATGGGTACGGACGAGCAGTACTTC

abundance: few
v_gene: TRBV5-1
j_gene: TRBJ1-1
d_gene: .
CDR3aa: CASSLLRSNSEAFF
CDR3nt: TGCGCCAGCAGCTTACTTCGTAGTAACTCTGAAGCTTTCTTT

abundance: .
v_gene: TRBV10-3
j_gene: TRBJ2-7
d_gene: .
CDR3aa: CAIREGVSYEQYF
CDR3nt: TGTGCCATCAGGGAGGGGGTCTCCTACGAGCAGTACTTC

abundance: .
v_gene: TRBV15
j_gene: TRBJ1-5
d_gene: .
CDR3aa: CATSRDPSTTSQHF
CDR3nt: TGTGCCACCAGCAGAGATCCCTCCACAACCTCCCAGCATTTT

abundance: .
v_gene: TRBV7-9
j_gene: TRBJ2-1
d_gene: TRBD1
CDR3aa: CASSPTGTGSDNEQFF
CDR3nt: TGTGCCAGCAGCCCGACCGGGACAGGGTCCGACAATGAGCAGTTCTTC

abundance: .
v_gene: TRBV28
j_gene: TRBJ1-6
d_gene: .
CDR3aa: CASSGGSSYNSPLHF
CDR3nt: TGTGCCAGCAGTGGGGGGAGCTCCTATAATTCACCCCTCCACTTT

abundance: few
v_gene: TRBV5-1
j_gene: TRBJ1-2
d_gene: .
CDR3aa: CASSEAPSNYGYTF
CDR3nt: TGCGCCAGCAGCGAGGCTCCCTCTAACTATGGCTACACCTTC

abundance: once
v_gene: TRBV10-3
j_gene: TRBJ1-2
d_gene: .
CDR3aa: CAIWASDGYTF
CDR3nt: TGTGCCATTTGGGCGTCGGATGGCTACACCTTC

abundance: many
v_gene: TRBV7-7
j_gene: TRBJ2-5
d_gene: TRBD1
CDR3aa: CASSGQGGETQYF
CDR3nt: TGTGCCAGCAGCGGACAGGGGGGAGAGACCCAGTACTTC

abundance: few
v_gene: TRBV6-1
j_gene: TRBJ2-1
d_gene: .
CDR3aa: CASRLHADYNEQFF
CDR3nt: TGTGCCAGCAGATTACACGCAGACTACAATGAGCAGTTCTTC

abundance: few
v_gene: TRBV7-2
j_gene: TRBJ1-5
d_gene: TRBD1
CDR3aa: CATASTGASNQPQHF
CDR3nt: TGTGCCACCGCGTCCACAGGGGCCTCCAATCAGCCCCAGCATTTT

abundance: few
v_gene: TRBV29-1
j_gene: TRBJ2-3
d_gene: TRBD1
CDR3aa: CSATGYTDTQYF
CDR3nt: TGCAGCGCGACAGGGTACACAGATACGCAGTATTTT

abundance: few
v_gene: TRBV20-1
j_gene: TRBJ2-7
d_gene: TRBD2
CDR3aa: CSASDDEIAGGSYEQYF
CDR3nt: TGCAGTGCTAGCGATGACGAGATAGCGGGAGGTTCCTACGAGCAGTACTTC

abundance: .
v_gene: TRBV6-1
j_gene: TRBJ2-7
d_gene: TRBD2
CDR3aa: CASGRALNEQYF
CDR3nt: TGTGCCAGCGGGAGGGCCCTGAACGAGCAGTACTTC

abundance: .
v_gene: TRBV7-8
j_gene: TRBJ2-5
d_gene: TRBD2
CDR3aa: CASSLEVRLAVRETQYF
CDR3nt: TGTGCCAGCAGCTTAGAGGTTAGACTAGCGGTGCGAGAGACCCAGTACTTC

abundance: few
v_gene: TRBV7-6
j_gene: TRBJ1-1
d_gene: .
CDR3aa: CASSPFEKNTEAFF
CDR3nt: TGTGCCAGCAGCCCTTTCGAAAAGAACACTGAAGCTTTCTTT

abundance: .
v_gene: TRBV3-1
j_gene: TRBJ2-2
d_gene: TRBD2
CDR3aa: CASSLFIPAGGTGELFF
CDR3nt: TGTGCCAGCAGCCTCTTCATACCAGCGGGGGGCACCGGGGAGCTGTTTTTT

abundance: .
v_gene: TRBV3-1
j_gene: TRBJ2-1
d_gene: .
CDR3aa: CASGQDLGSSYNEQFF
CDR3nt: TGTGCCAGCGGCCAAGATCTGGGTAGCTCCTACAATGAGCAGTTCTTC

abundance: .
v_gene: TRBV4-3
j_gene: TRBJ2-5
d_gene: .
CDR3aa: CASSQDWDGGETQYF
CDR3nt: TGCGCCAGCAGCCAAGATTGGGACGGCGGGGAGACCCAGTACTTC

abundance: once
v_gene: TRBV6-4
j_gene: TRBJ2-5
d_gene: TRBD2
CDR3aa: CASSDSREGNEQYF
CDR3nt: TGTGCCAGCAGTGACTCGCGGGAGGGTAATGAGCAGTACTTC

abundance: .
v_gene: TRBV20-1
j_gene: TRBJ2-2
d_gene: TRBD2
CDR3aa: CSARDSVRLAGAPTGELFF
CDR3nt: TGCAGTGCTAGAGATTCTGTTAGACTAGCGGGGGCCCCCACCGGGGAGCTGTTTTTT

abundance: .
v_gene: TRBV7-6
j_gene: TRBJ2-7
d_gene: .
CDR3aa: CASSLIPTHGEQYF
CDR3nt: TGTGCCAGCAGCTTAATTCCCACTCATGGCGAGCAGTACTTC

abundance: .
v_gene: TRBV21-1
j_gene: TRBJ2-5
d_gene: .
CDR3aa: CASRSSRVFNPQETQYF
CDR3nt: TGTGCCAGCCGCAGCAGCAGGGTCTTCAACCCACAAGAGACCCAGTACTTC

abundance: .
v_gene: TRBV12-5
j_gene: TRBJ2-7
d_gene: .
CDR3aa: CASGLVSAAPFEQYF
CDR3nt: TGTGCTAGTGGTTTGGTATCAGCGGCACCGTTCGAGCAGTACTTC

abundance: .
v_gene: TRBV20-1
j_gene: TRBJ2-2
d_gene: .
CDR3aa: CSAYGPNTGELFF
CDR3nt: TGCAGTGCTTACGGACCGAACACCGGGGAGCTGTTTTTT

abundance: .
v_gene: TRBV20-1
j_gene: TRBJ2-7
d_gene: TRBD2
CDR3aa: CSAWSGTPYEQYF
CDR3nt: TGCAGTGCCTGGAGCGGGACCCCCTACGAGCAGTACTTC

abundance: .
v_gene: TRBV27
j_gene: TRBJ2-1
d_gene: .
CDR3aa: CASSVTGFDEQFF
CDR3nt: TGTGCCAGCAGTGTAACAGGGTTCGATGAGCAGTTCTTC

abundance: once
v_gene: TRBV5-1
j_gene: TRBJ2-7
d_gene: .
CDR3aa: CASSLNYRYEQYF
CDR3nt: TGCGCCAGCAGCTTGAATTACCGCTACGAGCAGTACTTC

abundance: few
v_gene: TRBV5-5
j_gene: TRBJ1-4
d_gene: .
CDR3aa: CASSLADGLTTNEKLFF
CDR3nt: TGTGCCAGCAGCTTGGCCGACGGCCTAACAACTAATGAAAAACTGTTTTTT

abundance: .
v_gene: TRBV6-6
j_gene: TRBJ2-5
d_gene: TRBD2
CDR3aa: CASSYERDQETQYF
CDR3nt: TGTGCCAGCAGTTACGAGCGGGATCAAGAGACCCAGTACTTC

abundance: .
v_gene: TRBV25-1
j_gene: TRBJ1-5
d_gene: TRBD1
CDR3aa: CASSETGVGQPQHF
CDR3nt: TGTGCCAGCAGTGAAACAGGGGTCGGTCAGCCCCAGCATTTT

abundance: few
v_gene: TRBV28
j_gene: TRBJ2-7
d_gene: .
CDR3aa: CASNNYYEQYF
CDR3nt: TGTGCCAGCAACAACTACTACGAGCAGTACTTC